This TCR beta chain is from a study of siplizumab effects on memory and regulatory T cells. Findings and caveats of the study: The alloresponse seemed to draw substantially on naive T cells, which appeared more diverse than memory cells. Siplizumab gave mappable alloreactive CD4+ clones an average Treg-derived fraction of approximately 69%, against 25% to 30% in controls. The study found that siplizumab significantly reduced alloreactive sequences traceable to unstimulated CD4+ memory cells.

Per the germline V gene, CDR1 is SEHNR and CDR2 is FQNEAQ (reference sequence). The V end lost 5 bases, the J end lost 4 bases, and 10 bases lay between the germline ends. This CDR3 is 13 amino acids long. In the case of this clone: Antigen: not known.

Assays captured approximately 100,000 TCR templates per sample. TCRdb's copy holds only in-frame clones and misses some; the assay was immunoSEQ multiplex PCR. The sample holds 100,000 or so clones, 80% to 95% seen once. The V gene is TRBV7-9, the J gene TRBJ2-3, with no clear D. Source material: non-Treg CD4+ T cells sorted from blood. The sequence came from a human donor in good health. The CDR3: CASSPPVADTQYF. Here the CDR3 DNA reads TGTGCCAGCAGCCCTCCGGTAGCAGATACGCAGTATTTT.